A single sample gave rise to the 4 T cell receptor beta chains below, sequenced in a study of T cells in Graves' hyperthyroidism and ophthalmopathy. It was RNA transcripts that yielded the amplified TCR beta CDR3 regions. A set of HTBI primers served as the primers for a first-round RT-PCR of the TCR CDR3. TCRdb re-called the multiplex PCR reads with MiXCR, one entry per CDR3 protein. The repertoire holds 300,000 to 450,000 distinct CDR3 sequences, under 15% seen once, with around a third in the top ten. The sequencing sample was made of blood. The origin of the receptors is a woman aged 25 to 39 with Graves' hyperthyroidism.

The V and J genes are TRBV24-1 and TRBJ2-1; D not resolved. The CDR3 runs to 11 residues. V was cut by 4 bases and J by 7 bases, with 4 bases left in between. In germline, CDR1 is KGHDR, CDR2 SFDVKD. Here the CDR3 DNA reads TGTGCCACCAGTGACCCAAATGAGCAGTTCTTC. This translates into CATSDPNEQFF.

This clonotype was seen a handful of times. The chain is built from TRBV18 and TRBJ1-4, with unresolved D. There are 13 residues in the CDR3. Germline loops: CDR1 KGHSH, CDR2 LQKENI. The germline V and J ends were trimmed by 0 bases and 5 bases, with 4 bases remaining between them. CDR3 sequence: CASSPPTNEKLFF. The CDR3 DNA reads TGTGCCAGCTCACCACCTACCAATGAAAAACTGTTTTTT.

This clonotype was seen more than once but under ten times. The chain combines TRBV20-1 with TRBJ2-1, with a weak D call TRBD1 (6 bases). CDR1 is DFQATT, CDR2 SNEGSKA, per germline (reference sequence). CDR3 length: 15 residues. The germline V and J ends were trimmed by 0 bases and 7 bases, with 16 bases remaining between them. CDR3 coding DNA: TGCAGTGCTAGAGAGGACAGCTCAATAAGGAATGAGCAGTTCTTC. The encoded protein is CSAREDSSIRNEQFF.

This clonotype was observed many times. The rearrangement uses TRBV5-1 and TRBJ1-1; 7 bases match TRBD1. With 4 bases clipped from V and 1 base from J, the junction kept 4 bases outside the gene matches. The CDR3 covers 14 residues. CDR1 is SGHRS, CDR2 YFSETQ, per germline. CDR3 DNA sequence: TGCGCCAGCAGCCAAAACAGGGGGAACACTGAAGCTTTCTTT. Protein product: CASSQNRGNTEAFF.